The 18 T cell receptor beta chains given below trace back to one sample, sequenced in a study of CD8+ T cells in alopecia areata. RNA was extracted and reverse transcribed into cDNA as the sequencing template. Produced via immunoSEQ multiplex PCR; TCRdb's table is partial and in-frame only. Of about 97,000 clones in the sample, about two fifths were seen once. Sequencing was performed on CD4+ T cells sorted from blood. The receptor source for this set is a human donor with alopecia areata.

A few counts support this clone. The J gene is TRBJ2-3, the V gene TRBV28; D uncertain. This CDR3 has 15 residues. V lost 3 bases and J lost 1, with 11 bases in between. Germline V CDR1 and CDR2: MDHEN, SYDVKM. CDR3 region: CASSLQASGTDTQYF. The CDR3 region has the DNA TGTGCCAGCAGTTTGCAAGCTTCTGGCACAGATACGCAGTATTTT. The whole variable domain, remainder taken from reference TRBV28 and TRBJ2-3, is DVKVTQSSRYLVKRTGEKVFLECVQDMDHENMFWYRQDPGLGLRLIYFSYDVKMKEKGDIPEGYSVSREKKERFSLILESASTNQTSMYLCASSLQASGTDTQYFGPGTRLTVL.

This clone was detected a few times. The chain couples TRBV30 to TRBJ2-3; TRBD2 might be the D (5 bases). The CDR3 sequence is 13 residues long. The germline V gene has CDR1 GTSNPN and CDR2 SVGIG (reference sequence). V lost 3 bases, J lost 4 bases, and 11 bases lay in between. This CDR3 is CAWRRTGADTQYF. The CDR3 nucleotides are TGTGCCTGGAGGCGGACCGGGGCAGATACGCAGTATTTT.

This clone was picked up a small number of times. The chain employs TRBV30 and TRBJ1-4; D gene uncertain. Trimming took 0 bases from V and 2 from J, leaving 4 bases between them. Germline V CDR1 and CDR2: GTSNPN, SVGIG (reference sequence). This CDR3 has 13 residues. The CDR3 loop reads CAWSVSTNEKLFF. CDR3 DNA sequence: TGTGCCTGGAGTGTATCGACTAATGAAAAACTGTTTTTT.

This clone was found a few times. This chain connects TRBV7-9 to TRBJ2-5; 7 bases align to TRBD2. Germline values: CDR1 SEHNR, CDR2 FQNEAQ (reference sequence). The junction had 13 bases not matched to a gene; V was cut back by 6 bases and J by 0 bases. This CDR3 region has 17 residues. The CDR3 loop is CASRIGSSGRHQETQYF. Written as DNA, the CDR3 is TGTGCCAGCAGAATAGGGTCTAGCGGAAGACACCAAGAGACCCAGTACTTC. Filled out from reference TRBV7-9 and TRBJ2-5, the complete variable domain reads DTGVSQNPRHKITKRGQNVTFRCDPISEHNRLYWYRQTLGQGPEFLTYFQNEAQLEKSRLLSDRFSAERPKGSFSTLEIQRTEQGDSAMYLCASRIGSSGRHQETQYFGPGTRLLVL.

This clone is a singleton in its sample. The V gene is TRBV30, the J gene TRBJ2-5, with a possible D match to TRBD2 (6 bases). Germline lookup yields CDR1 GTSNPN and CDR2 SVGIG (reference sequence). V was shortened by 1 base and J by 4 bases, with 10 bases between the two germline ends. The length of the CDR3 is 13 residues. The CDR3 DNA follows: TGTGCCTGGAGTGCCGTGGGAGGAGAGACCCAGTACTTC. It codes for CAWSAVGGETQYF.

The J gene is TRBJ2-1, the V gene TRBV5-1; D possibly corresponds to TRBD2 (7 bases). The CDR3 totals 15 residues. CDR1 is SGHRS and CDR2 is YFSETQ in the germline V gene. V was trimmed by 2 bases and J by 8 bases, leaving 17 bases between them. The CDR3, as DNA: TGCGCCAGCAGCTTACTAGCGAGGGGGGGCGATGAGCAGTTCTTC. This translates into CASSLLARGGDEQFF.

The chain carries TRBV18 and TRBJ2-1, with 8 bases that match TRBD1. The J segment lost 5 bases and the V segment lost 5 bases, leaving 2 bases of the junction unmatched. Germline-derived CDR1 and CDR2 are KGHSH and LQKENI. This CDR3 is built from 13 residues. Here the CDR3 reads CASSDRGDNEQFF. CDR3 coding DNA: TGTGCCAGCTCAGACAGGGGAGACAATGAGCAGTTCTTC.

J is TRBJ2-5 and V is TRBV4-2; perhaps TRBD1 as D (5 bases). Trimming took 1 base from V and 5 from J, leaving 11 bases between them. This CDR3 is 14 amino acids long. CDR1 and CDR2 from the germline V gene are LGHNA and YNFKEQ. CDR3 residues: CASSQGGQLETQYF. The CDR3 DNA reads TGTGCCAGCAGCCAAGGGGGCCAATTGGAGACCCAGTACTTC.

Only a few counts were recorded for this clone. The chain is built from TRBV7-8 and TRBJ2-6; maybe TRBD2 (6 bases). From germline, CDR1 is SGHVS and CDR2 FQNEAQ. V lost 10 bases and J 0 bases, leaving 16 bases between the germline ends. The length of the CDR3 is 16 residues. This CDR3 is CATPGGVTSGANVLTF. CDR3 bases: TGTGCCACTCCCGGCGGGGTAACCTCTGGGGCCAACGTCCTGACTTTC.

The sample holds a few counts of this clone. CDR3 sequence: CASSLTSQGGNEQFF. The CDR3 nucleotides are TGCGCCAGCAGCTTGACTAGTCAGGGTGGCAATGAGCAGTTCTTC. The rearrangement uses TRBV5-1 and TRBJ2-1; D could derive from TRBD1 or TRBD2 (5 bases each). The ends were cut back, 1 base at V and 6 bases at J, with 14 bases in the middle. CDR3 length: 15 residues. Germline CDR1 reads SGHRS; CDR2 reads YFSETQ.

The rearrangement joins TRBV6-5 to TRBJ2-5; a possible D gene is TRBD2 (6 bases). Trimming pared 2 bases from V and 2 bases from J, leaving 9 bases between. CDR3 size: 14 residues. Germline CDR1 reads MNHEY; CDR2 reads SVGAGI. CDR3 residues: CASSYGTAQETQYF. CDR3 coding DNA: TGTGCCAGCAGTTACGGGACTGCGCAAGAGACCCAGTACTTC.

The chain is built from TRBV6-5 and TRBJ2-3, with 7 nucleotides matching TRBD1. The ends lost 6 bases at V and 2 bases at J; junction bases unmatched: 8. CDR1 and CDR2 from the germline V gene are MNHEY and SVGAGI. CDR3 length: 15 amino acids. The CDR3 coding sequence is TGTGCCAGCAGCGGAGGACAGGTGAACACAGATACGCAGTATTTT. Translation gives CASSGGQVNTDTQYF.

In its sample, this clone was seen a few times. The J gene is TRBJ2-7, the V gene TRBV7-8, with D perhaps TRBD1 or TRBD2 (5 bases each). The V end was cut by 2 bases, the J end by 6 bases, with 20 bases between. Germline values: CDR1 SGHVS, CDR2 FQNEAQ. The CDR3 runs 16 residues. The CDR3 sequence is CASSLPRGSMGLEQYF. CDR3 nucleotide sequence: TGTGCCAGCAGCTTACCCCGGGGATCGATGGGGCTCGAGCAGTACTTC.

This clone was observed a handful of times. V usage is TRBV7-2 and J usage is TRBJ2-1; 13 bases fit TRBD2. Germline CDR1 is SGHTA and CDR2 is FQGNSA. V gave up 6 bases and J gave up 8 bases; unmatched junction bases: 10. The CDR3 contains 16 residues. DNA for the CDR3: TGTGCCAGCAGTCCCTCGGGACTAGCGGGGAGGTATGAGCAGTTCTTC. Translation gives CASSPSGLAGRYEQFF.

For the CDR3, the DNA is TGTGCCAGTAGTATCAGATATCAGCCCCAGCATTTT. Amino acid sequence: CASSIRYQPQHF. V gene TRBV19 combines with J gene TRBJ1-5; the D is unclear. In germline, CDR1 is LNHDA, CDR2 SQIVND (reference sequence). The CDR3 extends over 12 amino acids. Trimming stripped 3 bases from V and 5 bases from J, with 5 bases between.

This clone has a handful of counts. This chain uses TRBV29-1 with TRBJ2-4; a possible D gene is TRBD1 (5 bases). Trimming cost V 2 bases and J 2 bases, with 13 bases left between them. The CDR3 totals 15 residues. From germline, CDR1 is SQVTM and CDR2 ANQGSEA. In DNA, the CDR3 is TGCAGCGTTGAAAGGCTGGGGCGGCCCAAAAACATTCAGTACTTC. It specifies CSVERLGRPKNIQYF.

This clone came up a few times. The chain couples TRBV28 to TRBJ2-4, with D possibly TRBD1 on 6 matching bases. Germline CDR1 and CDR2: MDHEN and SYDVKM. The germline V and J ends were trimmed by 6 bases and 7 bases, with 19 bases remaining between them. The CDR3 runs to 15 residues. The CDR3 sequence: CASSSPGRGWNIQYF. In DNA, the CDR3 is TGTGCCAGCAGCTCCCCCGGCAGGGGTTGGAACATTCAGTACTTC.

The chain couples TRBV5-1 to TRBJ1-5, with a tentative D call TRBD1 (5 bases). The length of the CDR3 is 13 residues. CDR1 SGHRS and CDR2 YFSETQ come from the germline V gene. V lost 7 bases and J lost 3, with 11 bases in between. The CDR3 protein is CASATVSNQPQHF. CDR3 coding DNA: TGCGCCAGCGCGACAGTCTCCAATCAGCCCCAGCATTTT. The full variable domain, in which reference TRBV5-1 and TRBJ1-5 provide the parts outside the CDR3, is KAGVTQTPRYLIKTRGQQVTLSCSPISGHRSVSWYQQTPGQGLQFLFEYFSETQRNKGNFPGRFSGRQFSNSRSEMNVSTLELGDSALYLCASATVSNQPQHFGDGTRLSIL.